What follows are 19 T cell receptor beta chains derived from one specimen sequenced in a study of T-cell reconstitution after alpha-beta-depleted transplantation in children. This sample's TCRbeta library carried unique molecular identifier barcodes. TCRdb reanalysed the PCR reads using MiXCR and keeps one entry per CDR3 protein. Of 250,000 to 300,000 distinct CDR3 sequences listed, roughly a tenth were seen once; the top ten hold 7.5%. The sequenced sample was PBMCs, obtained before TCRalphabeta/CD19-depleted stem cell transplant. The origin of the receptors is a boy under two years old with acute myeloid leukemia, due to receive a stem cell transplant.

This clonotype was seen many times. This chain links TRBV11-2 with TRBJ2-1; D is perhaps TRBD2 (7 bases). The CDR3 has 18 residues. The ends were cut back, 5 bases at V and 0 bases at J, with 20 bases in the middle. Germline CDR1 SGHAT, CDR2 FQNNGV. CDR3 sequence reads: CASSRGHLGGSSYNEQFF. DNA of the CDR3: TGTGCCAGCAGCCGGGGACACCTTGGCGGGAGCTCCTACAATGAGCAGTTCTTC.

The chain joins TRBV19 to TRBJ2-3; a possible D gene is TRBD2 (6 bases). The CDR3 runs to 11 residues. In germline, CDR1 is LNHDA, CDR2 SQIVND (reference sequence). V shed 6 bases and J shed 5 bases, with 6 bases lying between them. CDR3 amino acids: CASRAGDTQYF. In DNA form, the CDR3 reads TGTGCCAGTAGAGCGGGAGATACGCAGTATTTT.

This clonotype showed up many times. The chain carries TRBV29-1 and TRBJ2-3; TRBD2 matches at 11 bases. CDR3 length equals 14 residues. The junction had 3 bases not matched to a gene; V was cut back by 2 bases and J by 5 bases. In germline, CDR1 is SQVTM, CDR2 ANQGSEA. CDR3 loop: CSVETLAGGDTQYF. The CDR3, as DNA: TGCAGCGTTGAAACCCTAGCGGGAGGAGATACGCAGTATTTT.

This clonotype occurred many times. V and J are TRBV12-3 or TRBV12-4 and TRBJ1-5, with 7 bases aligning to TRBD1. V trimming: 6 bases; J trimming: 0 bases; junction bases outside the gene matches: 2. The CDR3 loop spans 14 amino acids. The DNA for the CDR3 is TGTGCCAGCAGCCGGACAGGTAGCAATCAGCCCCAGCATTTT. Its translation: CASSRTGSNQPQHF.

This clonotype was recorded at least ten times. This chain uses TRBV5-1 with TRBJ1-4, with a weak D call TRBD1 (5 bases). The CDR3 spans 14 residues. Per germline, CDR1 SGHRS and CDR2 YFSETQ. Between the trimmed V and J ends, which lost 5 bases and 4 bases, there was a span of 12 bases. The CDR3 here is CASRGGPLNEKLFF. DNA for the CDR3: TGCGCCAGCAGGGGGGGACCGCTTAATGAAAAACTGTTTTTT.

There are many counts of this clonotype. This chain uses TRBV2 with TRBJ1-1; tentatively, D is TRBD1 (6 bases). Trimming cost V 7 bases and J 4 bases, with 22 bases left between them. The germline V gene has CDR1 SNHLY and CDR2 FYNNEI. This CDR3 has 16 residues. CDR3 amino acids: CASILTPTGMGTEAFF. In DNA form, the CDR3 reads TGTGCCAGCATTTTGACTCCAACAGGGATGGGCACTGAAGCTTTCTTT. The variable domain in full, completed from reference TRBV2 and TRBJ1-1, reads EPEVTQTPSHQVTQMGQEVILRCVPISNHLYFYWYRQILGQKVEFLVSFYNNEISEKSEIFDDQFSVERPDGSNFTLKIRSTKLEDSAMYFCASILTPTGMGTEAFFGQGTRLTVV.

The chain combines TRBV12-3 or TRBV12-4 with TRBJ2-5; possible D gene TRBD1, 5 bases. V lost 0 bases to trimming and J lost 0 bases, with 11 bases between them. There are 16 residues in the CDR3. The CDR3 here is CASSLAGQSYQETQYF. The CDR3 DNA reads as TGTGCCAGCAGTTTAGCGGGGCAGTCGTACCAAGAGACCCAGTACTTC.

To note about this clonotype: One end of the junction does not line up with germline, which may come from a read error. The chain uses TRBV18 and TRBJ1-1; D is ambiguous. The germline V gene has CDR1 KGHSH and CDR2 LQKENI. This CDR3 region has 15 residues. CDR3 DNA: TGTGCCAGCTCCGCCTTAAGTTCGCTGAACACTGGAGCTTTCTTT. This encodes CASSALSSLNTGAFF.

Many counts were recorded for this clonotype. This sequence joins TRBV25-1 and TRBJ2-5; 7 nucleotides agree with TRBD2. Germline V CDR1 and CDR2: MGHDK, SYGVNS. Losses at the gene ends were 6 bases for V and 5 bases for J; bases not matched to a gene: 9. The CDR3 totals 14 residues. The CDR3 bases are TGTGCCAGCAGGCGGTCGGGGGGTCGGGAGACCCAGTACTTC. Translating it yields CASRRSGGRETQYF.

Many counts were recorded for this clonotype. Here the CDR3 reads CASPYGGMYF. CDR3 bases: TGTGCCAGCCCGTATGGGGGTATGTACTTC. The rearrangement joins TRBV27 to TRBJ2-4; tentatively, D is TRBD1 or TRBD2 (5 bases each). The CDR3 runs to 10 residues. CDR1 is MNHEY, CDR2 SMNVEV, per germline (reference sequence). The V and J ends lost 8 bases and 15 bases respectively, with 14 bases between them.

This clonotype was counted at least ten times. The chain combines TRBV12-3 or TRBV12-4 with TRBJ2-1; D is unclear. This CDR3 has 12 residues. With 3 bases removed from V and 10 bases from J, the gap between germline ends came to 10 bases. CDR3 sequence: CASSFNRWEQFF. The CDR3, as DNA: TGTGCCAGCAGTTTCAATCGGTGGGAGCAGTTCTTC.

The sample holds many counts of this clonotype. The chain links TRBV28 to TRBJ1-3, with a possible D match to TRBD1 (5 bases). The germline V and J ends were trimmed by 7 bases and 2 bases, with 12 bases remaining between them. Germline V gene data show CDR1 as MDHEN and CDR2 as SYDVKM. The CDR3 has 14 residues. The DNA for the CDR3 is TGTGCCAGCACCTTATCGGGGCCTGGAAACACCATATATTTT. Translating gives CASTLSGPGNTIYF.

This clonotype was recorded many times. The rearrangement links TRBV11-2 to TRBJ2-7; D is possibly TRBD1 (7 bases). CDR1 and CDR2 from the germline V gene are SGHAT and FQNNGV. Trimming removed 5 bases at V and 2 bases at J, with 22 bases between. The CDR3 has 17 amino acids. The CDR3 nucleotides are TGTGCCAGCAGCACCCTAGAGGCACAGGGGAGGCCCTACGAGCAGTACTTC. Translated: CASSTLEAQGRPYEQYF.

This clonotype was observed at least ten times. The V and J genes are TRBV18 and TRBJ2-3; 8 positions agree with TRBD2. This CDR3 has 14 amino acids. CDR1 and CDR2 from the germline V gene are KGHSH and LQKENI. Losses at the gene ends were 5 bases for V and 2 bases for J; bases not matched to a gene: 3. The CDR3: CASSTSGITDTQYF. The CDR3 coding sequence is TGTGCCAGCTCAACTAGCGGAATCACAGATACGCAGTATTTT.

In its sample, this clonotype is medium-sized (0.01 to 0.1%). The CDR3 reads CASSRGTGDSNQPQHF. In DNA form, the CDR3 reads TGCGCCAGCAGCCGTGGGACAGGTGATAGCAATCAGCCCCAGCATTTT. This chain connects TRBV5-1 to TRBJ1-5, with TRBD1 matching 8 bases. Germline loops: CDR1 SGHRS, CDR2 YFSETQ. The CDR3 sequence is 16 residues long. V trimming: 4 bases; J trimming: 0 bases; junction bases outside the gene matches: 6. Looking up the rest from reference TRBV5-1 and TRBJ1-5 gives the full variable domain: KAGVTQTPRYLIKTRGQQVTLSCSPISGHRSVSWYQQTPGQGLQFLFEYFSETQRNKGNFPGRFSGRQFSNSRSEMNVSTLELGDSALYLCASSRGTGDSNQPQHFGDGTRLSIL.

This clonotype was seen repeatedly, ten times or more. Here the CDR3 DNA reads TGTGCCAGTAGTCAAGAGGGGGGCGCCAATCAGCCCCAGCATTTT. This translates into CASSQEGGANQPQHF. The chain recombines TRBV19 with TRBJ1-5; D is possibly TRBD1 (6 bases). There are 15 residues in the CDR3. V was cut by 5 bases and J by 3 bases, with 14 bases left in between. Per germline, CDR1 LNHDA and CDR2 SQIVND (reference sequence).

This clonotype has a count of ten or more. The genes are TRBV7-9 and TRBJ2-3; the match to TRBD2 covers 10 bases. CDR1 SEHNR and CDR2 FQNEAQ come from the germline V gene (reference sequence). The V gene end was trimmed by 5 bases and the J gene end by 5 bases; junction bases not matched to a gene: 10. The CDR3 consists of 16 residues. The CDR3 reads CASSLRAGGPGDTQYF. The CDR3 DNA is TGTGCCAGCAGCCTAAGAGCGGGGGGGCCGGGAGATACGCAGTATTTT. Full variable domain (rest looked up from reference TRBV7-9 and TRBJ2-3): DTGVSQNPRHKITKRGQNVTFRCDPISEHNRLYWYRQTLGQGPEFLTYFQNEAQLEKSRLLSDRFSAERPKGSFSTLEIQRTEQGDSAMYLCASSLRAGGPGDTQYFGPGTRLTVL.

Ten or more counts support this clonotype. The chain combines TRBV28 with TRBJ1-6; 7 bases map to TRBD1. The CDR3 consists of 16 residues. V was pared by 6 bases and J by 3 bases, with 8 bases of the junction left unmatched. Germline V gives CDR1 MDHEN, CDR2 SYDVKM. Here the CDR3 reads CASSASNRGYNSPLHF. The CDR3 DNA sequence: TGTGCCAGCAGCGCCTCCAACAGGGGCTATAATTCACCCCTCCACTTT.

This clonotype has ten or more counts. The V and J genes are TRBV12-3 or TRBV12-4 and TRBJ2-7; D is ambiguous. The CDR3 has 13 amino acids. V lost 5 bases and J lost 6, with 14 bases in between. The CDR3 spells CASSIQDGVEQYF. DNA of the CDR3: TGTGCCAGCAGTATCCAAGATGGGGTCGAGCAGTACTTC.